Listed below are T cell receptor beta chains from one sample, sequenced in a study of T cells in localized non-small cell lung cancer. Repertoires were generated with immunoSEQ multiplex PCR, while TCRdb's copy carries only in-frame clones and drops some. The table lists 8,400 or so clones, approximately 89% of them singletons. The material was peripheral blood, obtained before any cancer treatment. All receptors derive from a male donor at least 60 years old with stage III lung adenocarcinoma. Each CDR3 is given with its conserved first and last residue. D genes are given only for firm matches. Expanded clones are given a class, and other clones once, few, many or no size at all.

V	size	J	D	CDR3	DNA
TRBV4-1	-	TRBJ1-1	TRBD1	CASSPHRTGGTEAFF	TGCGCCAGCAGCCCCCACCGGACAGGGGGGACTGAAGCTTTCTTT
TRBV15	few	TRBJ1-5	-	CATEGRNYSNQPQHF	TGTGCCACCGAAGGCAGAAATTATAGCAATCAGCCCCAGCATTTT
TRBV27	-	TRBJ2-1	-	CASADRLTYDEQFF	TGTGCCAGCGCGGATCGACTAACTTACGATGAGCAGTTCTTC
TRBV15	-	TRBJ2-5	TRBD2	CATSRDSTSGRVQETQYF	TGTGCCACCAGCAGAGATAGTACTAGCGGGAGGGTACAAGAGACCCAGTACTTC
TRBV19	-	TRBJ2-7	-	CASSIGGLSRKGDEQYF	TGTGCCAGTAGTATAGGAGGACTCTCCAGGAAAGGCGACGAGCAGTACTTC
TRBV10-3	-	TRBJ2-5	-	CAITSGLGETQYF	TGTGCCATCACCTCGGGGTTGGGGGAGACCCAGTACTTC
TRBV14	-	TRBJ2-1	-	CASSGSHNEQFF	TGTGCCAGCAGTGGGTCCCACAATGAGCAGTTCTTC
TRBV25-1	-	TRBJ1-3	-	CASSERGGSGNTIYF	TGTGCCAGCAGTGAACGGGGGGGATCTGGAAACACCATATATTTT
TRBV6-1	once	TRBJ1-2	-	CASSPLGGYTF	TGTGCCAGCAGTCCTTTGGGTGGCTACACCTTC
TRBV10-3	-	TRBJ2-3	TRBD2	CATNPSSGGAVLTDTQYF	TGTGCCACCAATCCTTCTAGCGGGGGGGCCGTCCTCACAGATACGCAGTATTTT
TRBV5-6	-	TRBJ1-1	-	CASSSQGLGNTEAFF	TGTGCCAGCAGCTCCCAGGGTTTAGGGAACACTGAAGCTTTCTTT
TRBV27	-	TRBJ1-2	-	CASSLSTLSGGYTF	TGTGCCAGCAGTTTGTCGACTCTTTCTGGCGGCTACACCTTC
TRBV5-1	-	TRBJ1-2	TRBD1	CASSPTGNYGYTF	TGCGCCAGCTCCCCGACAGGGAACTATGGCTACACCTTC
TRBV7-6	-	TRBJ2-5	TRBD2	CASSWQQRGAGEETQYF	TGTGCCAGCAGCTGGCAGCAGCGGGGGGCCGGGGAAGAGACCCAGTACTTC
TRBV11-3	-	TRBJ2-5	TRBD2	CASSSRRASGGETQYF	TGTGCCAGCAGCTCCCGAAGGGCTAGCGGAGGGGAGACCCAGTACTTC
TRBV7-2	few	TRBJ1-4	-	CASSSFPGARHEKLFF	TGTGCCAGCAGCTCCTTCCCCGGGGCGCGCCATGAAAAACTGTTTTTT
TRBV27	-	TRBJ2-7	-	CASSFSDSSYEQYF	TGTGCCAGCAGTTTCTCGGACAGCTCCTACGAGCAGTACTTC
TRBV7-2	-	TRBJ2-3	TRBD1	CASSLVGGQGKDTQYF	TGTGCCAGCAGCTTAGTCGGGGGACAGGGGAAAGATACGCAGTATTTT
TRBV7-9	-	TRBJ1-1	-	CASSLDTEAFF	TGTGCCAGCAGCTTAGACACTGAAGCTTTCTTT
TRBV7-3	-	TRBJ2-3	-	CASSPDPLSSDTQYF	TGTGCCAGCAGCCCCGACCCGTTATCATCCGATACGCAGTATTTT
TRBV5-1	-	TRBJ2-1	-	CASSLAGYNYNEQFF	TGCGCCAGCAGCTTGGCCGGCTACAACTACAATGAGCAGTTCTTC
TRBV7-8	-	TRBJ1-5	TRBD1	CASSQGGQGYQPQHF	TGTGCCAGCAGCCAAGGGGGACAGGGATACCAGCCCCAGCATTTT
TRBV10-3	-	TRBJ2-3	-	CAISLSGAGTDTQYF	TGTGCCATCAGTCTGAGCGGAGCTGGGACAGATACGCAGTATTTT
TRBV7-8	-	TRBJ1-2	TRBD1	CASSPRDRGSGYTF	TGTGCCAGCAGCCCACGGGACAGGGGGTCCGGCTACACCTTC
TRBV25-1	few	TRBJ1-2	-	CASSVGSYGYTF	TGTGCCAGCAGTGTGGGGTCCTATGGCTACACCTTC
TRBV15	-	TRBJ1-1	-	CATSRDPVATEAFF	TGTGCCACCAGCAGAGATCCTGTGGCCACTGAAGCTTTCTTT
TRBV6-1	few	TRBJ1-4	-	CASRGEAEGEKLFF	TGTGCCAGCAGGGGGGAGGCGGAGGGGGAAAAACTGTTTTTT
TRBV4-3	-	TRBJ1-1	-	CASSQTGTTEAFF	TGCGCCAGCAGCCAAACAGGGACGACTGAAGCTTTCTTT
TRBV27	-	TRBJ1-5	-	CASSFVVQLGNQPQHF	TGTGCCAGCAGTTTTGTAGTCCAGCTGGGGAATCAGCCCCAGCATTTT
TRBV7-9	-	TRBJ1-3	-	CASSLVLNTIYF	TGTGCCAGCAGCTTAGTTCTCAACACCATATATTTT
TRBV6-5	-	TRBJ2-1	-	CASREGKYNEQFF	TGTGCCAGCAGGGAGGGAAAGTACAATGAGCAGTTCTTC
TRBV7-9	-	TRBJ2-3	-	CASSLGGRNTDTQYF	TGTGCCAGCAGCTTAGGAGGAAGGAACACAGATACGCAGTATTTT
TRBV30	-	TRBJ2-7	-	CAWDVGNYEQYF	TGTGCCTGGGACGTAGGGAACTACGAGCAGTACTTC
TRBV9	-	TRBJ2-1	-	CASSVAASSYNEQFF	TGTGCCAGCAGCGTAGCGGCTTCCTCCTACAATGAGCAGTTCTTC
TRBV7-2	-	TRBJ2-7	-	CASSTNRYSYEQYF	TGTGCCAGCAGCACGAACAGGTACTCCTACGAGCAGTACTTC
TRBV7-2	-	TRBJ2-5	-	CASSLQETQYF	TGTGCCAGCAGCCTTCAAGAGACCCAGTACTTC
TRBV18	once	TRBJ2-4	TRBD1	CASSLETGGSKNIQYF	TGTGCCAGCTCCCTTGAGACAGGGGGGTCCAAAAACATTCAGTACTTC
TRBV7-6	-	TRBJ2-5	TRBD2	CASSPGGRIQETQYF	TGTGCCAGCAGCCCGGGGGGGAGAATCCAAGAGACCCAGTACTTC
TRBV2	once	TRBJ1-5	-	CASTGATRQPQHF	TGTGCCAGCACCGGGGCCACCAGGCAGCCCCAGCATTTT
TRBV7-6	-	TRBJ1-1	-	CASSRDLRNTEAFF	TGTGCCAGCAGCAGGGATCTCCGGAACACTGAAGCTTTCTTT
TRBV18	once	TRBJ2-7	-	CASSPIGRVQEQYF	TGTGCCAGCTCACCAATCGGCAGGGTCCAAGAGCAGTACTTC
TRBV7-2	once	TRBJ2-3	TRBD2	CASSLSGGRSDTQYF	TGTGCCAGCAGCTTATCGGGGGGGCGTTCAGATACGCAGTATTTT
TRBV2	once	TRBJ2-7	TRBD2	CASSTGTSGSVDHEQYF	TGTGCCAGCAGCACCGGGACTAGCGGGTCCGTCGACCACGAGCAGTACTTC
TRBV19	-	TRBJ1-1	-	CASSLRVRTEAFF	TGTGCCAGCTCCCTCAGGGTACGGACTGAAGCTTTCTTT
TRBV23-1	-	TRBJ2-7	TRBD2	CASSQSPGGGSYEQYF	TGCGCCAGCAGTCAATCCCCCGGGGGGGGTTCCTACGAGCAGTACTTC